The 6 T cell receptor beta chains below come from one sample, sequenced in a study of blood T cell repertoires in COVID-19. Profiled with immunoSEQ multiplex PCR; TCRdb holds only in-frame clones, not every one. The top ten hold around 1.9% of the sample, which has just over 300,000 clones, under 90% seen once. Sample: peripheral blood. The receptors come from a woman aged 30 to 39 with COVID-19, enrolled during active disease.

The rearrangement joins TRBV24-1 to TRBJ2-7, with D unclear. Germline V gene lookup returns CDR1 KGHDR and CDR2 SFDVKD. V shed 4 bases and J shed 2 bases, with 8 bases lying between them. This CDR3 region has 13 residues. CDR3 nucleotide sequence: TGTGCCACCAGTGACTCACAAGCCTACGAGCAGTACTTC. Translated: CATSDSQAYEQYF.

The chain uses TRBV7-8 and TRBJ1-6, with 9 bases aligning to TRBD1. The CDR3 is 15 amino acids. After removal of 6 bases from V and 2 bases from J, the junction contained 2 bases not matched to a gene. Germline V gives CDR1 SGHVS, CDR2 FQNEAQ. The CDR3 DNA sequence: TGTGCCAGCAGGGACAGGGGAGCCTATAATTCACCCCTCCACTTT. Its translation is CASRDRGAYNSPLHF.

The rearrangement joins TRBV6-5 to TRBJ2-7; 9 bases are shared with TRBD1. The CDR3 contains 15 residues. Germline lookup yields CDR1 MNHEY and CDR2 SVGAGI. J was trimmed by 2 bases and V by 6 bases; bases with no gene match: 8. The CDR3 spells CASRKQGAVAYEQYV. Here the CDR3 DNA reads TGTGCCAGCAGAAAACAGGGGGCGGTTGCCTACGAGCAGTACGTC.

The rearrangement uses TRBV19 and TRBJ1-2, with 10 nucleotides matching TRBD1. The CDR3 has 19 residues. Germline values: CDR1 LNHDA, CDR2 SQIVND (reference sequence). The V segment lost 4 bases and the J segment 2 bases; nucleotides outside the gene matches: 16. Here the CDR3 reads CASSTGGLFRQGANYGYTF. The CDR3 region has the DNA TGTGCCAGTAGTACCGGGGGCTTATTTCGACAGGGGGCGAACTATGGCTACACCTTC.

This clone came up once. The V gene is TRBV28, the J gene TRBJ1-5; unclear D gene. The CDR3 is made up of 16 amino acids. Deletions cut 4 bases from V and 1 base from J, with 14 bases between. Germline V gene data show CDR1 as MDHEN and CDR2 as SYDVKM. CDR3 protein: CASSSPGETSNQPQHF. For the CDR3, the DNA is TGTGCCAGCAGTTCCCCCGGGGAGACAAGCAATCAGCCCCAGCATTTT.

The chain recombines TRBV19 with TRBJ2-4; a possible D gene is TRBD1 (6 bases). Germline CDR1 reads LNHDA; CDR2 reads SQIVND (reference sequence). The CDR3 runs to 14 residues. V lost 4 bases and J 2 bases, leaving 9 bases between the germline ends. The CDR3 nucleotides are TGTGCCAGTAGTACAGGGGAAACCAAAAACATTCAGTACTTC. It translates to CASSTGETKNIQYF.